This section outlines one T cell receptor beta chain sequence together with its context. Its antigen specificity is not known. Base qualities are missing; no much larger clone stands one base away. These data are taken from a study of PD-L1 blockade in urothelial cancer (dated 2017 in TCRdb). Some background on the complete study: Therapy was started at some point between 2014 and 2016 for all patients, and atezolizumab 1,200 mg was administered intravenously every 3 weeks. Durable clinical benefit was defined as progression-free survival longer than 6 months, and TCR features were also tested against progression-free and overall survival. About 90% of the roughly 29 patients were males with bladder-origin urothelial cancer, and about 65% of the roughly 30 reported a prior smoking history. The study, an exploratory multi-omic analysis, examined somatic, immune and clinical correlates of response to PD-L1 blockade with atezolizumab in urothelial cancer. Pretreatment tumor samples and matched peripheral blood, collected serially before and after atezolizumab treatment, underwent TCR sequencing. Durable clinical benefit was achieved by nine patients and was not achieved by 20 patients. In the same patients, pretreatment tumors underwent whole exome sequencing and RNA sequencing in addition to TCR sequencing. Blood samples gave a median of 141,255 T cells and tens of thousands of unique TCRs, with a median clonality of around 0.074. Pretreatment blood TCR-seq was available for around 29 patients, at least one posttreatment blood collection was obtained for 24 patients, and tumor TCR-seq was available for 24 patients. Blood samples were analyzed 3 weeks after the start of treatment (second dose) and 6 weeks after the start of treatment. Patients had an ECOG performance status of 0 or 1 and had received between 0 and 3 prior chemotherapy regimens. Overall results and qualifications from the work: Greater expansion of tumor-associated TCR clones in peripheral blood 3 weeks after the start of treatment was observed in patients with durable benefit (n of about 20, p = 0.022). Because of the small sample size (n of about 30) and the many exploratory analyses performed, the results are intended to be regarded as hypothesis-generating. A pretreatment peripheral blood TCR clonality below the median was linked to improved progression-free and overall survival.

To estimate absolute template abundance from read counts, synthetic TCR analog templates were spiked into each PCR. TCRbeta CDR3 regions were amplified from genomic DNA with bias-controlled V and J gene primers using the immunoSEQ assay. Sequencing of rearranged TCRbeta segments was performed at approximately 20X coverage. For the original study's pipeline: Sequencing errors were corrected by clustering and CDR3s were annotated against IMGT to assign V, D and J genes. Downstream analyses used only productive TCRbeta rearrangements and left out out-of-frame or stop-codon sequences. Clonality was calculated as one minus the Shannon entropy normalized by the log of the number of unique productive sequences. Fisher's exact test with Benjamini-Hochberg correction, at a threshold of adjusted p below 0.01, was used to find clones that differed between time points or between blood and tumor. TCRdb provides this immuneACCESS table in a form limited to in-frame rearrangements. Some clones are lacking; in checked studies, under half of them reflect an unresolved V gene, and why the rest are absent is not known. V, J and clone size are those of that table, while D and trimming were read from the DNA. For this sample there are about 55,000 clones; around 79% appear just once. The top ten clonotypes cover approximately 4.3% of the sample.

The sample's time point label is to be understood as: pretreatment peripheral blood. The cohort included 25 to 35 patients with locally advanced or metastatic urothelial carcinoma who were treated at Memorial Sloan Kettering on a trial protocol. Peripheral blood mononuclear cells were collected pretreatment and during treatment, with between 1 and 8 total time points per patient. The Qiagen DNeasy Blood extraction kit was used to purify genomic DNA from total PBMCs and tumor samples. Collected pretreatment and during treatment, PBMCs were isolated and stored as previously described. The CDR1 and CDR2 encoded by the germline V gene are SGDLS and YYNGEE. The CDR3 has 14 amino acids, counting the end cysteine and phenylalanine. CDR3 DNA only is kept here, 42 bases in frame from base 1. Relative to germline, V is 6 bases shorter and J is 2 bases shorter, with 11 bases between their ends.

This specimen was PBMCs, taken around atezolizumab (anti-PD-L1) treatment. Recombination connected TRBV9 to TRBJ2-2; TRBD1 is a weak D gene call, 6 bases matching. This sequence originates from a man in his 70s with urothelial cancer. The DNA sequence is TGTGCCAGCAACCGACAGGAAAACACCGGGGAGCTGTTTTTT. Its translation is CASNRQENTGELFF.